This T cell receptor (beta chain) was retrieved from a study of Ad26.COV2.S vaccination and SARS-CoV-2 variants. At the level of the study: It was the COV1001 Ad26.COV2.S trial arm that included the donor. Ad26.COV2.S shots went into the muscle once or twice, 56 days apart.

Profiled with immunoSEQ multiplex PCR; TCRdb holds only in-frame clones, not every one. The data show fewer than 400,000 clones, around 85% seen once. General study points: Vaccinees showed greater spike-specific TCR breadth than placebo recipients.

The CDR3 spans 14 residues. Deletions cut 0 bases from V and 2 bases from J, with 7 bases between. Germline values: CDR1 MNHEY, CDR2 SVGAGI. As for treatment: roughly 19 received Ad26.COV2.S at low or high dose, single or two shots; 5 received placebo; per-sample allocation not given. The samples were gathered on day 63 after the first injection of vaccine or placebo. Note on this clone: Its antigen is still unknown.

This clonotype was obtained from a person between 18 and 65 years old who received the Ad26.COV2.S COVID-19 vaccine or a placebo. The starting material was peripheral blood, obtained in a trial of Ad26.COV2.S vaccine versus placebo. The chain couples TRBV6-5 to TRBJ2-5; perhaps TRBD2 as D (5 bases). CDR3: CASSYSEVQETQYF. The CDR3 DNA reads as TGTGCCAGCAGTTACTCGGAGGTACAAGAGACCCAGTACTTC.